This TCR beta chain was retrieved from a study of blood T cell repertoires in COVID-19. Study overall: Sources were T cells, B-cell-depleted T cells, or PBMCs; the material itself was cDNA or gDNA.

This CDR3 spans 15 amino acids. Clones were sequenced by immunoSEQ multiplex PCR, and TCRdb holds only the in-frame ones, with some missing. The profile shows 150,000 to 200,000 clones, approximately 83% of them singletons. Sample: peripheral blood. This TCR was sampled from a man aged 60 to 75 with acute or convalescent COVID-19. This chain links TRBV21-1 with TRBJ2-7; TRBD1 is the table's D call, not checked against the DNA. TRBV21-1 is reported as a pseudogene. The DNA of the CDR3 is TGTGCCAGCAGCAAAGTGGGGGACAGGATCTACGAGCAGTACTTC. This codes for CASSKVGDRIYEQYF.